Sequencing of this TCR beta chain was carried out in a study of shared clonotypes between healthy human individuals. Concerning this clone: Its antigen is unknown.

Regarding the study as a whole: Memory subsets generally showed smaller estimated richness than naive subsets did. An effect of sequencing depth on clonotype sharing among donors was expected. The study sampled only blood, and tissue repertoires likely differ.

Recent vaccinations or acute infections were absent in the healthy HIV-negative adult donors. The germline V gene has CDR1 SQVTM and CDR2 ANQGSEA. Trimming took 7 bases from V and 8 from J, leaving 15 bases between them. The CDR3 length is 12 residues. Libraries were prepared by immunoSEQ multiplex PCR; TCRdb keeps only in-frame clonotypes and omits some of them. The data show 600,000 to 800,000 clones, approximately 77% seen once. The clonotype comes from a woman aged 30 to 39 in good health. This chain connects TRBV29-1 to TRBJ2-1; D may be TRBD1 (6 bases). Sequencing was carried out using memory CD4+ T cells sorted from blood. Subset denoted: CD45RA-negative fraction. In DNA form, the CDR3 reads TGCAGCGAGGTGGGGGCCCGCGATGAGCAGTTCTTC. Its translation is CSEVGARDEQFF.